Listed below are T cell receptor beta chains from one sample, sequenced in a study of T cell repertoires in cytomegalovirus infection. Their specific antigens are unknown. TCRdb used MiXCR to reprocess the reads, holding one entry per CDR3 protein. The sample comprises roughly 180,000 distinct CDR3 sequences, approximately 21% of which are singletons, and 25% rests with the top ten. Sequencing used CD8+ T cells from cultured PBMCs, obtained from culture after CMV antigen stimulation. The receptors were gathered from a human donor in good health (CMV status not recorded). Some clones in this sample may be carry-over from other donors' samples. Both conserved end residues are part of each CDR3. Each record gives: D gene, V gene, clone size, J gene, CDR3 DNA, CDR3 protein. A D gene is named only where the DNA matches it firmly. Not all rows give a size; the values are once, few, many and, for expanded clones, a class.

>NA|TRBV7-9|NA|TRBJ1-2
TGTGCCAGCAGCTGGAAGACAGGAACAACCTATGGCTACACCTTC
CASSWKTGTTYGYTF
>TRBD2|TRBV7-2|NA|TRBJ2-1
TGTGCCAGCAGCTTAGATGGCGGGGGGTATAGCTCCTACAATGAGCAGTTCTTC
CASSLDGGGYSSYNEQFF
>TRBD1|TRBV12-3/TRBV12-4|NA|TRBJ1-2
TGTGCCAGCTCCTCAGACAGGGTGGGCTATGGCTACACCTTC
CASSSDRVGYGYTF
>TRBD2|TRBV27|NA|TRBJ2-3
TGTGCCAGCAGTCTCGAACTAGCGGGGACCCGCACAGATACGCAGTATTTT
CASSLELAGTRTDTQYF
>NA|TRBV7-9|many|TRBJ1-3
TGTGCCAGCTCACCCGGGGGTTCTGGAAACACCATATATTTT
CASSPGGSGNTIYF
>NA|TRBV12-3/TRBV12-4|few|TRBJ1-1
TGTGCCAGCAGTTTAGCGCGGGGGAACACTGAAGCTTTCTTT
CASSLARGNTEAFF
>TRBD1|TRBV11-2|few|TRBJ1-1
TGTGCCAGCAGCTTACCCGGGACAGGGATCACTGAAGCTTTCTTT
CASSLPGTGITEAFF
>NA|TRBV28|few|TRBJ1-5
TGTGCCAGCAGTTTCAGGGGCGAACGGAGTCAGCCCCAGCATTTT
CASSFRGERSQPQHF
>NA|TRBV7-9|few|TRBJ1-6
TGTGCCAGCACCGAGGGGGGTGTATCACCCCTCCACTTT
CASTEGGVSPLHF
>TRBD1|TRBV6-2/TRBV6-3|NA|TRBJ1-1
TGTGCCAGCAGTTACGGACCCGGACAGGGTCAATCTGAAGCTTTCTTT
CASSYGPGQGQSEAFF
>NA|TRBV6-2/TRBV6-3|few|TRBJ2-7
TGTGCCAGCAGTTACTCTGGCAGGGGCCACGAGCAGTACTTC
CASSYSGRGHEQYF
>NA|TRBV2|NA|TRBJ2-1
TGTGCCAGCACCCCGGGCCGTCATTCAGTCACGGATGAGCAGTTCTTC
CASTPGRHSVTDEQFF
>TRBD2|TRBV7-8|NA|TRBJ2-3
TGTGCCAGCAGCCTGCCGGGGGGGTTTAGCACAGATACGCAGTATTTT
CASSLPGGFSTDTQYF
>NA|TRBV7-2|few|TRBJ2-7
TGTGCCAGCAGCTCACTGAACAGACAGGCTCCCTACGAGCAGTACTTC
CASSSLNRQAPYEQYF
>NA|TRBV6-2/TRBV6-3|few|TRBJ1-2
TGTGCCAGCAGTCGCCCGACGAGGGATGGCTACACCTTC
CASSRPTRDGYTF
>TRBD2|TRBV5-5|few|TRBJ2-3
TGTGCCAGCAGCTCTAGCGGGTCCGGCTACACAGATACGCAGTATTTT
CASSSSGSGYTDTQYF
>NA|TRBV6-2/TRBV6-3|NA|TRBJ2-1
TGTGCCAGCAGGGCGGACACCTACAATGAGCAGTTCTTC
CASRADTYNEQFF
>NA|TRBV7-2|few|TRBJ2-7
TGTGCCAGCAGCTTAGGAAGCGGTCTGCGCTACGAGCAGTACTTC
CASSLGSGLRYEQYF
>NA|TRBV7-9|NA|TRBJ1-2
TGTGCCAGCAGCCCGATGACTCGAGGGGGAAAAGCTAACTATGGCTACACCTTC
CASSPMTRGGKANYGYTF
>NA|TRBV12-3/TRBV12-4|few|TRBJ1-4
TGTGCCAGCAGTCATGAGGGCAGGGTTGAAAAACTGTTTTTT
CASSHEGRVEKLFF
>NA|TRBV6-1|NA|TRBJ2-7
TGTGCCACCGAGGAGCTCGCCTTCTCCTACGAGCAGTACTTC
CATEELAFSYEQYF
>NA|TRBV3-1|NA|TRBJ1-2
TGTGCCAGCAGCCCAAGATTCACGGCAGGAGCCCATGGCTACACCTTC
CASSPRFTAGAHGYTF
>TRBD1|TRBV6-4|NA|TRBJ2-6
TGTGCCAGCAGTAGGGACAGGGAGCTCTCTGGGGCCAACGTCCTGACTTTC
CASSRDRELSGANVLTF
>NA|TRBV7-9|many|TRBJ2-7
TGTGCCAGCAGCCCCCGCGGGTACGAGCAGTACTTC
CASSPRGYEQYF
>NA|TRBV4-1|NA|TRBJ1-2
TGCGCCAGCAGCCAAGATTCTCCCCGGTTTGGCTACACCTTC
CASSQDSPRFGYTF
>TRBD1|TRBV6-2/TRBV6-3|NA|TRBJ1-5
TGTGCCAGCAGTCCCCCCCCGGACAGGGACATAATGGGCAATCAGCCCCAGCATTTT
CASSPPPDRDIMGNQPQHF
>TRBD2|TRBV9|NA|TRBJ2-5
TGTGCCAGCAGCGCTAGCGGGGAACAAGAGACCCAGTACTTC
CASSASGEQETQYF
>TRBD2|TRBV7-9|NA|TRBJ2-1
TGTGCCAGCAGTCGCCTTACTAGCGGTACGAACAATGAGCAGTTCTTC
CASSRLTSGTNNEQFF
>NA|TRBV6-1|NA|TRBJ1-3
TGTGCCAGCAGGGATCAGGGAAGGTCTGGAAACACCATATATTTT
CASRDQGRSGNTIYF
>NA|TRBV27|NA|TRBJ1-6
TGTGCCAGCAGTTTTGGCGGAACTTATAATTCACCCCTCCACTTT
CASSFGGTYNSPLHF
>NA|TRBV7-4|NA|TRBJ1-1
TGTGCCGCAGCAGGCCAGAACACTGAAGCTTTCTTT
CAAAGQNTEAFF
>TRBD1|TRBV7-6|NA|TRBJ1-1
TGTGCCAGCAGCCTTACAGGGGGCGAGACTGAAGCTTTCTTT
CASSLTGGETEAFF
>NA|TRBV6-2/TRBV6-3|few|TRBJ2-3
TGTGCCAGCACATCCCTGGAGGGACCGAGCACAGATACGCAGTATTTT
CASTSLEGPSTDTQYF
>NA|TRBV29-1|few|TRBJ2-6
TGCAGCGCTTACGATATGGTCAACGTCCTGACTTTC
CSAYDMVNVLTF
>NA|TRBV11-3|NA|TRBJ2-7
TGTGCCAGCAGCTCTGGACAGCATTTGTACTTC
CASSSGQHLYF
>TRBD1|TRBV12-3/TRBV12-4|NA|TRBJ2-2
TGTGCCAGCAGTTCTCCCATTACAACGGACAGGCGATCGAACACCGGGGAGCTGTTTTTT
CASSSPITTDRRSNTGELFF
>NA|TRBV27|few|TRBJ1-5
TGTGCCAGCAGTGCAGCAGGTAGCAATCAGCCCCAGCATTTT
CASSAAGSNQPQHF
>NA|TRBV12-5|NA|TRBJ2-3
TGTGCTAGTGAAACGGGGATCCCAGATACGCAGTATTTT
CASETGIPDTQYF
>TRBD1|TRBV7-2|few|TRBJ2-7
TGTGCCAGCAGCTCTACAGGGGGCTACGAGCAGTACTTC
CASSSTGGYEQYF
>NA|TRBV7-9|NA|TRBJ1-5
TGTGCCAGCACCTTAGGCAGCAATCAGCCCCAGCATTTT
CASTLGSNQPQHF
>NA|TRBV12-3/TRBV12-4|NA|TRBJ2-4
TGTGCCACCGGGGACAACAAAAACATTCAGTACTTC
CATGDNKNIQYF
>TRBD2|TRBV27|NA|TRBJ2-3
TGTGCCAGCAGTTTACCTGGACTAGCGGGGGCAGATACGCAGTATTTT
CASSLPGLAGADTQYF
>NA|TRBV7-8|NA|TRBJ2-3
TGTGCCAGCAGCCCCGTAGGCACAGATACGCAGTATTTT
CASSPVGTDTQYF
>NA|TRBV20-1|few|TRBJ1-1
TGCAGTGCCCCGACCCCTTCCCGCTGGGGGGACACTGAAGCTTTCTTT
CSAPTPSRWGDTEAFF
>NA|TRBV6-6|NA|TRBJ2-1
TGTGCCAGCATTGAGTGGGGGGGCCGATTAAAGGGTGAGCAGTTCTTC
CASIEWGGRLKGEQFF
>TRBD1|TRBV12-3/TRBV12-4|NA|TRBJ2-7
TGTGCCAGCAGTTGGGACAGGGGGCAGGACGAGCAGTACTTC
CASSWDRGQDEQYF
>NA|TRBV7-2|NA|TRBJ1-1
TGTGCCAGCAGCCTATCGGTGGTAAGGACAGATACCGCGGCTTTCTTT
CASSLSVVRTDTAAFF
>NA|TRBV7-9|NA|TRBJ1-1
TGTGCCAGCAGCCATGAGGGGAACACTGAAGCTTTCTTT
CASSHEGNTEAFF
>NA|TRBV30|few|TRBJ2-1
TGTGCCTGGACCGATGACAATGAGCAGTTCTTC
CAWTDDNEQFF
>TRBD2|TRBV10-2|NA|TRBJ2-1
TGCGCCAGCCATAGCGGGGGGGCATACAATGAGCAGTTCTTC
CASHSGGAYNEQFF
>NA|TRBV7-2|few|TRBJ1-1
TGTGCCAGCAGCGTTATCTCGAACACTGAAGCTTTCTTT
CASSVISNTEAFF